This T cell receptor beta chain was captured by sequencing in a study of T cells expressing NK-cell markers. The CDR3 is 12 residues long. CDR1 and CDR2 (germline): SQVTM, ANQGSEA. TCRdb processed the 5' RACE reads again and assigns one entry to each CDR3 protein, with no DNA. Its listing shows 550,000 to 600,000 distinct CDR3 sequences. This TCR was recovered from a young man in good health. The chain employs TRBV29-1 and TRBJ2-3; TCRdb selects TRBD1, and the lack of DNA leaves this call unchecked. Specimen: blood T cells: a sorted CD56 or NKG2C T cell subset, CD4+ or CD8+ T cells, or bulk PBMC T cells (not recorded which). CDR3 sequence reads: CSVDPGTDTQYF.